This TCR beta chain is drawn from a study of cytotoxic CD8 clonotypes in ibrutinib-treated CLL. Looking at the study overall: Results showed around 24 partial and 2 complete responses; following median around 73 months, around 15 remained remitted, approximately twelve advanced.

TCRdb's table, derived via immunoSEQ multiplex PCR, lists solely in-frame clones and lacks some. This table has over 200,000 clones, 60% to 80% appearing once. This clone was detected only a few times. Around 2 micrograms of genomic DNA from cryopreserved PBMCs went into TCR beta libraries. Germline assignment: CDR1 MGHRA and CDR2 YSYEKL. There are 18 residues in the CDR3. The germline V and J ends were trimmed by 0 bases and 0 bases, with 15 bases remaining between them. The genes are TRBV4-1 and TRBJ1-5, with D hard to call. The source of this sequence is a human donor with chronic lymphocytic leukemia. The input for sequencing was PBMCs, taken after 12 months of ibrutinib treatment. The CDR3 reads CASSQDPPSTYSNQPQHF. The DNA for the CDR3 is TGCGCCAGCAGCCAAGACCCCCCCAGCACGTATAGCAATCAGCCCCAGCATTTT.